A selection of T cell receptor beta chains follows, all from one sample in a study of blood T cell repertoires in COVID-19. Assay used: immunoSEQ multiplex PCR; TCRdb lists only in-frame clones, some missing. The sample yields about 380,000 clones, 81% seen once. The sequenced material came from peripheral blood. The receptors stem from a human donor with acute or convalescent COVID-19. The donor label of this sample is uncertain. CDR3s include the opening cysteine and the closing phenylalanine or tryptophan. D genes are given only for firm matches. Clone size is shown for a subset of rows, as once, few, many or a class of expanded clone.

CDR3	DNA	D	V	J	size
CASLQGWGTYEQYF	TGTGCCAGTCTACAGGGCTGGGGGACCTACGAGCAGTACTTC	-	TRBV28	TRBJ2-7	-
CASSAIRGNYGYTF	TGTGCCAGCAGCGCCATCAGGGGCAACTATGGCTACACCTTC	-	TRBV5-6	TRBJ1-2	-
CASSFRFRGSNQPQHF	TGTGCCAGCAGTTTTCGGTTTCGAGGTAGCAATCAGCCCCAGCATTTT	-	TRBV28	TRBJ1-5	-
CASSYPTSGRPERFF	TGTGCCAGCAGTTACCCGACTAGCGGGAGACCCGAGAGGTTCTTC	TRBD2	TRBV6-6	TRBJ2-1	once
CASSFAVPTDTQYF	TGTGCCAGCAGTTTTGCGGTCCCCACAGATACGCAGTATTTT	-	TRBV6-5	TRBJ2-3	-
CASSAQLVPGYTF	TGTGCCAGCAGTGCCCAATTAGTTCCTGGCTACACCTTC	-	TRBV2	TRBJ1-2	-
CASSPLGTGVNEQFF	TGTGCCAGCTCACCCCTCGGGACAGGGGTCAATGAGCAGTTCTTC	TRBD1	TRBV18	TRBJ2-1	-
CASSQDLVGGSSYEQYF	TGTGCCAGCAGCCAAGATCTTGTCGGAGGGAGCTCCTACGAGCAGTACTTC	-	TRBV4-2	TRBJ2-7	-
CASRSSGEGYGYTF	TGTGCCAGCAGATCATCAGGGGAGGGCTATGGCTACACCTTC	-	TRBV6-5	TRBJ1-2	-
CASSQDGRGSGNTIYF	TGTGCCAGCAGCCAAGACGGGAGGGGCTCTGGAAACACCATATATTTT	-	TRBV14	TRBJ1-3	-
CASSGTAVNNSPLHF	TGTGCCAGCAGCGGGACAGCGGTTAATAATTCACCCCTCCACTTT	TRBD1	TRBV7-9	TRBJ1-6	-
CATSRSLGTGYGYTF	TGTGCCACCAGCAGAAGCCTCGGGACAGGCTATGGCTACACCTTC	TRBD1	TRBV15	TRBJ1-2	-
CASTALVLPLNEQFF	TGTGCCAGCACGGCACTAGTGCTTCCCCTTAATGAGCAGTTCTTC	-	TRBV6-5	TRBJ2-1	-
CASSLAAGVGTEAFF	TGTGCCAGCAGCTTAGCCGCCGGGGTGGGCACTGAAGCTTTCTTT	-	TRBV7-2	TRBJ1-1	-
CASGTSGNEQFF	TGTGCCAGTGGAACTAGCGGCAATGAGCAGTTCTTC	TRBD2	TRBV12-3/TRBV12-4	TRBJ2-1	-
CASSPRQPGEEEKLFF	TGTGCCAGCAGCCCCCGCCAGCCCGGGGAGGAGGAAAAACTGTTTTTT	-	TRBV14	TRBJ1-4	-
CASSYTSTSTGELFF	TGTGCCAGCAGTTACACTAGCACGTCCACCGGGGAGCTGTTTTTT	-	TRBV6-6	TRBJ2-2	-
CASSEVGRLYEQYF	TGTGCCAGCAGTGAAGTCGGGAGACTATACGAGCAGTACTTC	-	TRBV6-1	TRBJ2-7	-
CASSLFGRAGNEQFF	TGCGCCAGTTCCCTCTTCGGGAGGGCCGGTAATGAGCAGTTCTTC	TRBD2	TRBV5-1	TRBJ2-1	-
CASALGGSTDTQYF	TGTGCCAGCGCCCTGGGCGGGAGCACAGATACGCAGTATTTT	-	TRBV6-5	TRBJ2-3	-
CVRSLVAGTSHEQYF	TGTGTCAGAAGCTTAGTGGCAGGGACTTCCCACGAGCAGTACTTC	-	TRBV7-5	TRBJ2-7	-
CASSSPREGLSWADTQYF	TGTGCCAGCAGCTCCCCCCGAGAGGGACTAAGCTGGGCGGATACGCAGTATTTT	TRBD2	TRBV5-6	TRBJ2-3	-
CASSDGTFKETQYF	TGCGCCAGCAGCGACGGGACTTTCAAAGAGACCCAGTACTTC	-	TRBV5-1	TRBJ2-5	-
CASSELEGLGKNYGYTF	TGTGCCAGCAGTGAGTTGGAGGGATTGGGTAAGAACTATGGCTACACCTTC	-	TRBV6-1	TRBJ1-2	-
CASSGEGLPSGTDTQYF	TGTGCCAGCAGCGGTGAGGGACTCCCGTCGGGCACAGATACGCAGTATTTT	-	TRBV28	TRBJ2-3	-
CASSVTGVRYEQYF	TGTGCCAGCAGCGTGACAGGAGTCCGCTACGAGCAGTACTTC	-	TRBV2	TRBJ2-7	-
CASGDLQGLTKGSYNSPLHF	TGTGCCAGCGGGGACCTTCAGGGGCTCACAAAGGGATCCTATAATTCACCCCTCCACTTT	-	TRBV27	TRBJ1-6	-
CASSQNGYEQYF	TGTGCCAGCAGCCAAAACGGCTACGAGCAGTACTTC	-	TRBV11-3	TRBJ2-7	-
CASSAAGTGKNTIYF	TGTGCCAGCAGTGCAGCCGGGACAGGGAAAAACACCATATATTTT	TRBD1	TRBV6-6	TRBJ1-3	-
CASSLAGTAFF	TGTGCCAGCAGCTTGGCAGGGACTGCTTTCTTT	-	TRBV5-6	TRBJ1-1	-
CATLQGTVNTEAFF	TGTGCCACCCTCCAGGGTACAGTGAACACTGAAGCTTTCTTT	-	TRBV19	TRBJ1-1	-
CASSLLQGTLSRSNYGYTF	TGTGCCAGCAGCTTATTACAGGGGACCCTATCACGGTCAAACTATGGCTACACCTTC	TRBD1	TRBV7-9	TRBJ1-2	-
CASSQVSTGTGVQFF	TGTGCCAGCAGCCAAGTGAGTACAGGGACCGGAGTGCAGTTCTTC	-	TRBV3-1/TRBV3-2	TRBJ2-1	-
CASSPRVAGNYEQYF	TGTGCCAGCAGCCCCCGGGTAGCGGGGAACTACGAGCAGTACTTC	TRBD2	TRBV9	TRBJ2-7	-
CASSPRGTYNEQFF	TGTGCCAGCTCACCGCGAGGGACTTACAATGAGCAGTTCTTC	-	TRBV18	TRBJ2-1	-
CATGTGNTDTQYF	TGTGCCACCGGGACAGGGAACACAGATACGCAGTATTTT	TRBD1	TRBV24-1	TRBJ2-3	-
CATSSRTSENEQYF	TGTGCCACCAGCTCCCGGACTAGCGAGAACGAGCAGTACTTC	TRBD2	TRBV15	TRBJ2-7	-
CSVAGQRDGNTIYF	TGCAGCGTTGCAGGTCAGAGAGATGGAAACACCATATATTTT	-	TRBV29-1	TRBJ1-3	-
CASSPPGNGNEKLFF	TGCGCCAGCAGCCCTCCGGGTAACGGAAATGAAAAACTGTTTTTT	-	TRBV5-1	TRBJ1-4	-
CASSLRGTSSYYGYTF	TGTGCCAGCAGTTTACGGGGGACCAGTTCCTACTATGGCTACACCTTC	-	TRBV28	TRBJ1-2	-
CASSPPQTQYF	TGTGCCAGCAGCCCCCCTCAGACCCAGTACTTC	-	TRBV12-3/TRBV12-4	TRBJ2-5	-
CASTRTGAGNEQFF	TGTGCCAGCACCAGGACAGGGGCGGGAAATGAGCAGTTCTTC	TRBD1	TRBV7-9	TRBJ2-1	-
CASSPKRAGYEQYF	TGTGCCAGCAGCCCAAAGAGGGCGGGCTACGAGCAGTACTTC	-	TRBV9	TRBJ2-7	-
CASSPRTSGVGSTDTQYF	TGTGCCAGCAGTCCTCGGACTAGCGGGGTTGGAAGCACAGATACGCAGTATTTT	TRBD2	TRBV6-6	TRBJ2-3	-
CASNPGGAGSYEQFF	TGTGCCAGTAACCCCGGGGGGGCCGGGTCTTATGAGCAGTTCTTC	TRBD2	TRBV19	TRBJ2-1	-
CASSLFVGDTGELFF	TGTGCCAGCAGCCTGTTCGTCGGAGACACCGGGGAGCTGTTTTTT	-	TRBV6-5	TRBJ2-2	-
CASSPPQGTGELFF	TGTGCCAGCTCACCACCACAGGGGACCGGGGAGCTGTTTTTT	TRBD1	TRBV18	TRBJ2-2	-
CASSIPGNTEAFF	TGTGCCAGTAGTATCCCCGGGAACACTGAAGCTTTCTTT	-	TRBV19	TRBJ1-1	-
CASSEIGAGYREQYF	TGTGCCAGCAGTGAAATTGGGGCAGGGTATCGCGAGCAGTACTTC	-	TRBV6-1	TRBJ2-7	-
CASSRSTGSNQPQHF	TGTGCCAGCAGCCGCTCGACAGGGAGCAATCAGCCCCAGCATTTT	TRBD1	TRBV6-6	TRBJ1-5	-
CASRVGWDYGYTF	TGTGCCAGTAGGGTCGGGTGGGACTATGGCTACACCTTC	-	TRBV19	TRBJ1-2	-
CASSPLGRGSYNEQFF	TGTGCCAGCAGTCCCCTTGGCAGGGGGTCCTACAATGAGCAGTTCTTC	TRBD1	TRBV2	TRBJ2-1	once
CASSLRAPSAGGGNEQFF	TGTGCCAGCAGCTTAAGGGCCCCCTCAGCGGGAGGTGGTAATGAGCAGTTCTTC	TRBD2	TRBV7-2	TRBJ2-1	once
CASSSGQGVNTEAFF	TGTGCCAGCAGCTCCGGACAGGGGGTGAACACTGAAGCTTTCTTT	TRBD1	TRBV7-6	TRBJ1-1	-
CASSYSVLAGGCTQYF	TGTGCCAGCAGTTACTCGGTTCTAGCGGGAGGGTGTACGCAGTATTTT	TRBD2	TRBV6-8	TRBJ2-3	-
CASSEDRGGFLNTGELFF	TGTGCCAGCAGTGAAGATCGCGGGGGCTTCTTGAACACCGGGGAGCTGTTTTTT	-	TRBV2	TRBJ2-2	few
CAWSARNTEAFF	TGTGCCTGGAGTGCCAGGAACACTGAAGCTTTCTTT	-	TRBV30	TRBJ1-1	-